This TCR beta chain was sequenced for a study of human T cells and chemical hapten exposure. At the level of the study: Diphenylcyclopropenone, dosed weekly to the scalp, was given to patients throughout the roughly 25-week study.

MiXCR was run by TCRdb on the RACE reads, yielding one entry per CDR3 protein. The sample includes 60,000 to 70,000 distinct CDR3 sequences, 11% of them seen just once. In its sample, this clonotype was seen many times. Time point described: pre-sensitization, week 0. As for treatment: therapeutic diphenylcyclopropenone sensitization with weekly scalp DPC. Alopecia patients deemed DPC-suitable, aged 18 to 70, excluding pregnancy. The CDR3 sequence is 16 residues long. Germline V gives CDR1 SGHVS, CDR2 FQNEAQ. Trimming took 5 bases from V and 4 from J; bases not matched to a gene: 11. The TCR comes from a woman aged 50 to 60 with alopecia areata. Some clones in this sample may be carry-over from other donors' samples. The sample in question was whole blood, obtained in connection with sensitization to the hapten diphenylcyclopropenone (DPC). V usage is TRBV7-8 and J usage is TRBJ2-1; 7 bases align to TRBD2. CDR3 amino acids: CASSQPWASGYNEQFF. The CDR3 bases are TGTGCCAGCAGCCAACCCTGGGCTAGCGGATACAATGAGCAGTTCTTC.